What follows are 17 T cell receptor beta chains derived from one specimen sequenced in a study of radiotherapy plus CTLA-4 blockade in lung cancer. This table comes from immunoSEQ multiplex PCR, and its TCRdb copy is limited to in-frame clones, with some not included. The data hold about 50,000 clones, with approximately 85% observed a single time. The sequencing used peripheral blood, collected from a patient treated with radiotherapy plus ipilimumab. The receptors stem from a human donor with non-small cell lung cancer whose response to radiotherapy plus ipilimumab could not be evaluated.

This clone showed up just a few times. The chain links TRBV4-2 to TRBJ1-2; 7 nucleotides align to TRBD1. The germline gives CDR1 LGHNA, CDR2 YNFKEQ. The CDR3 has 16 residues. The V segment lost 3 bases and the J segment 2 bases; nucleotides outside the gene matches: 9. The CDR3 coding sequence is TGTGCCAGCAGCCACGAGACAGACAGGGCCAACTATGGCTACACCTTC. Translated: CASSHETDRANYGYTF.

The chain uses TRBV6-1 and TRBJ2-3, with a possible D match to TRBD1 (6 bases). The CDR3 spans 17 residues. Between the trimmed V and J ends, which lost 0 bases and 2 bases, there was a span of 15 bases. Germline V gene lookup returns CDR1 MNHNS and CDR2 SASEGT. CDR3 nucleotides: TGTGCCAGCAGTGAAGCGCAGGGGACGGTCTACACAGATACGCAGTATTTT. It specifies CASSEAQGTVYTDTQYF.

The rearrangement links TRBV7-9 to TRBJ2-1; TRBD2 matches at 9 bases. Germline CDR1 is SEHNR and CDR2 is FQNEAQ (reference sequence). Trimming removed 1 base from V and 2 bases from J; junction bases left unmatched: 9. CDR3 length equals 18 residues. CDR3 loop: CASSLGAWAGGTYNEQFF. Here the CDR3 DNA reads TGTGCCAGCAGCTTAGGAGCGTGGGCGGGAGGGACCTACAATGAGCAGTTCTTC.

This clone was seen a handful of times. The chain employs TRBV27 and TRBJ1-2; unclear D gene. V shed 5 bases and J shed 4 bases, with 14 bases lying between them. Germline values: CDR1 MNHEY, CDR2 SMNVEV (reference sequence). The CDR3 is 14 residues long. The CDR3 loop is CASSGDSGSYGYTF. The DNA for the CDR3 is TGTGCCAGCAGTGGGGATTCGGGGAGCTATGGCTACACCTTC.

V gene TRBV7-9 combines with J gene TRBJ1-1; no clear D gene. Germline loops: CDR1 SEHNR, CDR2 FQNEAQ (reference sequence). V was cut by 1 base and J by 0 bases, with 9 bases left in between. The CDR3 is 15 residues long. CDR3 protein: CASSLGSGMNTEAFF. CDR3 in DNA: TGTGCCAGCAGCTTAGGATCAGGCATGAACACTGAAGCTTTCTTT.

This sequence joins TRBV10-3 and TRBJ2-6; D gene uncertain. V lost 7 bases to trimming and J lost 4 bases, with 17 bases between them. The germline V gene has CDR1 ENHRY and CDR2 SYGVKD. This CDR3 has 16 residues. CDR3 amino acids: CAIKRPAPGGANVLTF. The CDR3 DNA sequence: TGTGCCATCAAGAGGCCAGCACCTGGGGGGGCCAACGTCCTGACTTTC.

J is TRBJ2-7 and V is TRBV9; no firm D call. V was cut by 0 bases and J by 0 bases, with 10 bases left in between. The CDR3 length is 15 residues. CDR1 and CDR2 from the germline V gene are SGDLS and YYNGEE. As DNA, the CDR3 is TGTGCCAGCAGCGTAGGAGCTCCGAGCTCCTACGAGCAGTACTTC. Protein sequence: CASSVGAPSSYEQYF.

This chain connects TRBV7-3 to TRBJ1-2; 7 nucleotides align to TRBD1. The V segment lost 1 base and the J segment 1 base; nucleotides outside the gene matches: 3. This CDR3 contains 15 residues. Germline loops: CDR1 SGHTA, CDR2 FQGTGA. As DNA, the CDR3 is TGTGCCAGCAGCTTAATCGGACAGGATAACTATGGCTACACCTTC. Translating it yields CASSLIGQDNYGYTF.

The chain has TRBV7-6 and TRBJ1-2, with a weak D call TRBD1 (5 bases). Germline V gene data show CDR1 as SGHVS and CDR2 as FNYEAQ. The CDR3 covers 13 residues. The V and J ends lost 1 base and 6 bases respectively, with 9 bases between them. Here the CDR3 reads CASSLGGANGYTF. CDR3 DNA: TGTGCCAGCAGCTTAGGGGGCGCAAATGGCTACACCTTC.

J is TRBJ1-2 and V is TRBV28, with 7 nucleotides matching TRBD1. The V gene's germline CDR1 is MDHEN and CDR2 SYDVKM. V trimming: 5 bases; J trimming: 5 bases; junction bases outside the gene matches: 8. The CDR3 runs to 14 residues. The CDR3 DNA reads as TGTGCCAGCAGTCCCACGACAGGGTTATATGGCTACACCTTC. The encoded protein is CASSPTTGLYGYTF.

V usage is TRBV2 and J usage is TRBJ1-2; D remains ambiguous. The germline V gene encodes CDR1 SNHLY and CDR2 FYNNEI. Trimming pared 3 bases from V and 4 bases from J, leaving 3 bases between. This CDR3 has 11 residues. The CDR3, as DNA: TGTGCCAGCAGTGACAGCTATGGCTACACCTTC. Translating it yields CASSDSYGYTF.

The V gene is TRBV7-2, the J gene TRBJ1-4; a possible D gene is TRBD1 (6 bases). The CDR3 has 18 amino acids. Trimming shortened V by 5 bases and J by 1 base, and 20 bases separated the two germline ends. Looked up from germline, CDR1 is SGHTA and CDR2 is FQGNSA. The CDR3 loop is CASSQRGGAVQTNEKLFF. CDR3 sequence (DNA): TGTGCCAGCAGCCAGAGGGGGGGCGCGGTCCAAACTAATGAAAAACTGTTTTTT.

This chain connects TRBV9 to TRBJ1-1, with D possibly TRBD1 on 6 matching bases. The germline gives CDR1 SGDLS, CDR2 YYNGEE. This CDR3 region has 14 residues. V lost 5 bases, J lost 3 bases, and 14 bases lay in between. Here the CDR3 DNA reads TGTGCCAGCAGGACGGGGGGGCACGACACTGAAGCTTTCTTT. Translation gives CASRTGGHDTEAFF.

The chain carries TRBV29-1 and TRBJ2-7; 8 bases map to TRBD2. V dropped 2 bases and J dropped 4; count of bases not matched to a gene: 7. Germline-derived CDR1 and CDR2 are SQVTM and ANQGSEA. The CDR3 runs 14 residues. The CDR3 DNA is TGCAGCGTTGAATCGGGGGGGAGAGGTTACGAGCAGTACTTC. This sequence encodes CSVESGGRGYEQYF.

The V call is TRBV7-2, the J call TRBJ2-5; D not certain. TRBJ2-7 explains the end of the DNA better; the J call may be wrong. The CDR3 is 14 residues long. Per the germline V gene, CDR1 is SGHTA and CDR2 is FQGNSA. The CDR3 loop reads CASSPLVWDYEQYF. In DNA, the CDR3 is TGTGCCAGCAGCCCCCTGGTCTGGGACTACGAGCAGTACTTC.

The chain employs TRBV5-1 and TRBJ2-2; TRBD2 aligns across 10 bases. From germline, CDR1 is SGHRS and CDR2 YFSETQ. This CDR3 comprises 14 residues. The junction had 4 bases not matched to a gene; V was cut back by 4 bases and J by 7 bases. The CDR3 DNA reads TGCGCCAGCAGCCCCCTAGCGGGAGTCGGGGAGCTGTTTTTT. It specifies CASSPLAGVGELFF.

This chain connects TRBV7-3 to TRBJ2-3, with 9 bases that match TRBD2. The CDR3 has 15 residues. The V segment lost 5 bases and the J segment 4 bases; nucleotides outside the gene matches: 7. The germline gives CDR1 SGHTA, CDR2 FQGTGA. CDR3 residues: CASSPGLALADTQYF. CDR3 sequence (DNA): TGTGCCAGCAGCCCGGGACTAGCTTTGGCAGATACGCAGTATTTT.